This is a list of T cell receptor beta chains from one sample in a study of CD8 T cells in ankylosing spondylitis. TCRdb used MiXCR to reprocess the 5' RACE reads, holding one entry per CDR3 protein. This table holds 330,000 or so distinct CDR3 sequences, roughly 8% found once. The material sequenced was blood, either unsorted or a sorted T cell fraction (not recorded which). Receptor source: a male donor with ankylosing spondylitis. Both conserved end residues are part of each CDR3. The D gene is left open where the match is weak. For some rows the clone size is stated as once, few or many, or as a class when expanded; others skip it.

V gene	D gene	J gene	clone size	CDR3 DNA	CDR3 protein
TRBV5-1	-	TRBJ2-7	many	TGCGCCAGCAGCTTGGCCCGGGTAAGCTACGAGCAGTACTTC	CASSLARVSYEQYF
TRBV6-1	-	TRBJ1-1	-	TGTGCCAGTCGAGCGGGACAACGGAACACTGAAGCTTTCTTT	CASRAGQRNTEAFF
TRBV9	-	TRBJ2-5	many	TGTGCCAGCAGCCCCCTTCCGGGAGAATCCCAGTACTTC	CASSPLPGESQYF
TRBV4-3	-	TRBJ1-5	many	TGCGCCAGCAGCCAAGATCGGAGCGGCAATCAGCCCCAGCATTTT	CASSQDRSGNQPQHF
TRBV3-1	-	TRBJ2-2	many	TGTGCCAGCAGCCAGGGACCAAACCTCAGGGTAACCGGGGAGCTGTTTTTT	CASSQGPNLRVTGELFF
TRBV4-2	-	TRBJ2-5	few	TGTGCCAGCAGCCAACAGACGGAGGGGGGTGAGACCCAGTACTTC	CASSQQTEGGETQYF
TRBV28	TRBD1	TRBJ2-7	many	TGTGCCAGCAGTCCGTGGACAGGGAACTACGAGCAGTACTTC	CASSPWTGNYEQYF
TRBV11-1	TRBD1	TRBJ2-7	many	TGTGCCAGCAGCTCCCGAAAGGACAGGTCCTACGAGCAGTACTTC	CASSSRKDRSYEQYF
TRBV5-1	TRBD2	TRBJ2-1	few	TGCGCCAGCAGCTTCAGCGGGGGTGGGTCCTACAATGAGCAGTTCTTC	CASSFSGGGSYNEQFF
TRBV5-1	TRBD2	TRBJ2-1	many	TGCGCCAGCAGCCCCTACCCTACTTCTAGCGGGCAAGCCTACAATGAGCAGTTCTTC	CASSPYPTSSGQAYNEQFF
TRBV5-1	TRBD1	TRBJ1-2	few	TGCGCCAGCAGCTTGGAGGGCAGGGGGAGTTTGGATGGCTACACCTTC	CASSLEGRGSLDGYTF
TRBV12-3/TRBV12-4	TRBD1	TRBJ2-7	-	TGTGCCAGCAGTTTACTGACAGGGATCGGCGAGCAGTACTTC	CASSLLTGIGEQYF
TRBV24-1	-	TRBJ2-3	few	TGTGCCACCAGTGGTCCGGACTTAGGGTTTCCAGATACGCAGTATTTT	CATSGPDLGFPDTQYF
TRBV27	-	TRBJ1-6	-	TGTGCCAGCAAAAGGGGCAGAGATAATTCACCCCTCCACTTT	CASKRGRDNSPLHF
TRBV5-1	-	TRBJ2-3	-	TGCGCCAGCACCATTTCGCCCGTTGGCACAGATACGCAGTATTTT	CASTISPVGTDTQYF
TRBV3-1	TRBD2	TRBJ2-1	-	TGTGCCAGCAGCCAAGACTATAGCGGGAGCGGTGAGCAGTTCTTC	CASSQDYSGSGEQFF
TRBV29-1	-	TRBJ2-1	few	TGCAGCGGAGAGGTCGTGAGTAATGAGCAGTTCTTC	CSGEVVSNEQFF
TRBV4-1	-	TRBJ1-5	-	TGCGCCAGCAGCCAAGAAGGCTCCTTTAGCAATCAGCCCCAGCATTTT	CASSQEGSFSNQPQHF
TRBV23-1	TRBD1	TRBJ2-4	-	TGCGCCAGCAGCCTAGGGACAGGCCCACTGCTAGCCAAAAACATTCAGTACTTC	CASSLGTGPLLAKNIQYF
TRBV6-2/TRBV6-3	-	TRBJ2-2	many	TGTGCCAGCAGTTATTGGGGGCCGATCGGAGACACCGGGGAGCTGTTTTTT	CASSYWGPIGDTGELFF
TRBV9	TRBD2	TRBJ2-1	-	TGTGCCAGCAGCGTAGACGGGAGGGCAGGTGAGCAGTTCTTC	CASSVDGRAGEQFF
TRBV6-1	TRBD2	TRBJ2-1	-	TGTGCCACCGGGAGGAGGGTAGGGGACAATGAGCAGTTCTTC	CATGRRVGDNEQFF
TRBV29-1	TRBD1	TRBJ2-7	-	TGCAGCGCGGGACAGAGCTCCTACGAGCAGTACTTC	CSAGQSSYEQYF
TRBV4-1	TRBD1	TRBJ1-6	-	TGCGCCAGCAGCCCTGGAGTAGCCGGGACAGGGGGCTCACCCCTCCACTTT	CASSPGVAGTGGSPLHF
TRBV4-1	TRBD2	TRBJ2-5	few	TGCGCCAGCAGCCAAGTTCTAGCGGGAGGATATGGGGAGACCCAGTACTTC	CASSQVLAGGYGETQYF
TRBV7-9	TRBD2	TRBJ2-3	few	TGTGCCAGCAGCTTAGCTGGGGGGGTCACAGATACGCAGTATTTT	CASSLAGGVTDTQYF
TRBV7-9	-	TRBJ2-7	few	TGTGCCAGCAGCCAAGCCCCCTACGAGCAGTACTTC	CASSQAPYEQYF
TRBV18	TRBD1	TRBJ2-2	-	TGTGCCAGCTCACCACGACAGGGGGCGCGGGACACCGGGGAGCTGTTTTTT	CASSPRQGARDTGELFF
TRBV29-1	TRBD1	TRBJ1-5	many	TGCAGCGTTGAGTCAGGGGGGGATCAGCCCCAGCATTTT	CSVESGGDQPQHF
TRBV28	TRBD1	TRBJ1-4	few	TGTGCCAGCAGTTCACCGGGACAGCGAACGGAAAAACTGTTTTTT	CASSSPGQRTEKLFF
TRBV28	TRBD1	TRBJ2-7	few	TGTGCCAGCAGTTTCCACCGGGACAGTTCCTACGAGCAGTACTTC	CASSFHRDSSYEQYF
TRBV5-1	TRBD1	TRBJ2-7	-	TGCGCCAGCAAGACCCGGGACAGTACCTACGAGCAGTACTTC	CASKTRDSTYEQYF
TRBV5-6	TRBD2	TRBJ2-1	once	TGTGCCAGCAGCTGGGTCCGGGCTAGCGGGAGCCATGAGCAGTTCTTC	CASSWVRASGSHEQFF
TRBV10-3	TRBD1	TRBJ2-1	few	TGTGCCATCAGTCCAGTCCAGGGGGACTACAATGAGCAGTTCTTC	CAISPVQGDYNEQFF
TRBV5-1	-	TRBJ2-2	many	TGCGCCAGCAGCTCAGACAGCCAAGGGACCGGGGAGCTGTTTTTT	CASSSDSQGTGELFF
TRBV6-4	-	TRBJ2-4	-	TGTGCCAGCAGTGCTGGAGCCAAAAACATTCAGTACTTC	CASSAGAKNIQYF
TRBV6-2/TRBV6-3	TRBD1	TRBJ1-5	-	TGTGCCAGCAGTTCGGTCCGGGACAGGCATTATAGCAATCAGCCCCAGCATTTT	CASSSVRDRHYSNQPQHF
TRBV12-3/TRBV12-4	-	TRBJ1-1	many	TGTGCCAGCAAGCACAGGAGGATAAACACTGAAGCTTTCTTT	CASKHRRINTEAFF
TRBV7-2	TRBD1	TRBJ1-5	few	TGTGCCAGCAGCTTAAGACAGGGGGCAATTCAGCCCCAGCATTTT	CASSLRQGAIQPQHF
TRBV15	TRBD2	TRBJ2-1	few	TGTGCCACCAGCAGAGGACTTGCGGGAGACTACAATGAGCAGTTCTTC	CATSRGLAGDYNEQFF
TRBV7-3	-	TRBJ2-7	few	TGTGCCAGCAGCTTGCGGGACGTGGGTTTCTACGAGCAGTACTTC	CASSLRDVGFYEQYF
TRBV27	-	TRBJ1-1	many	TGTGCCAGCAGCCCCTTGGTCCGGAACACTGAAGCTTTCTTT	CASSPLVRNTEAFF
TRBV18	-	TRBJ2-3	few	TGTGCCAGCTCACCACCAGCCGGCCTGACCACAGATACGCAGTATTTT	CASSPPAGLTTDTQYF
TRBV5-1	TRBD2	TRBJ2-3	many	TGCGCCAGCAGCCCCCGGACTAGCGGGAGCACAGATACGCAGTATTTT	CASSPRTSGSTDTQYF
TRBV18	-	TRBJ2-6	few	TGTGCCAGCTCACCTTTGCCGACCTCTGGGGCCAACGTCCTGACTTTC	CASSPLPTSGANVLTF
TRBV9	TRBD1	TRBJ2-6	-	TGTGCCAGCAGCGACCGACAGGGGACTGGGGCCAACGTCCTGACTTTC	CASSDRQGTGANVLTF
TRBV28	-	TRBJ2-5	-	TGTGCCAGCAGTGCCCTCCGGGCACAAGAGACCCAGTACTTC	CASSALRAQETQYF
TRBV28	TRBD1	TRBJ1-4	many	TGTGCCGTGGAGGACAGGGGGCTAGAAAAACTGTTTTTT	CAVEDRGLEKLFF
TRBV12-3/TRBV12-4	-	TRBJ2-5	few	TGTGCCAGCAGAAGGGACACGCAAGAGACCCAGTACTTC	CASRRDTQETQYF
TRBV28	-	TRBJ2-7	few	TGTGCCAGCAGTCCACTACCGGGACACACCTACGAGCAGTACTTC	CASSPLPGHTYEQYF
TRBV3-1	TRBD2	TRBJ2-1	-	TGTGCCAGCAGCCTCTTGGGACTAGATGAGCAGTTCTTC	CASSLLGLDEQFF
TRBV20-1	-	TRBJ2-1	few	TGCAGTGCTAGGAAGGATGAGCAGTTCTTC	CSARKDEQFF
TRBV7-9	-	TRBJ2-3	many	TGTGCCAGCAGCGGCGGGCTTGGGGTTTTAACAGATACGCAGTATTTT	CASSGGLGVLTDTQYF
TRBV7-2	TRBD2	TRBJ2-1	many	TGTGCCAGCAGCGTGACTAGCGGGAGTTTAAATGAGCAGTTCTTC	CASSVTSGSLNEQFF
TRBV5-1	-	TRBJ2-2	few	TGCGCCAGCAGCTTGGCCTCGGGACGAACGAACACCGGGGAGCTGTTTTTT	CASSLASGRTNTGELFF
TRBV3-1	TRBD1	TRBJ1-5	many	TGTGCCAGCAGCCAAGGGACAGGGATCTCAGTAAAACCCCAGCATTTT	CASSQGTGISVKPQHF
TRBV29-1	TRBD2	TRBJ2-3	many	TGCAGCATTACCGGGACTAGCGGGAGCACAGATACGCAGTATTTT	CSITGTSGSTDTQYF
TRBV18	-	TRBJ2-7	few	TGTGCCAGCTCACTGAGGACCGAGCAGTACTTC	CASSLRTEQYF
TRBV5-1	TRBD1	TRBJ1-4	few	TGCGCCAGCAACAAGGGACAGGGGACGGCAAATGAAAAACTGTTTTTT	CASNKGQGTANEKLFF
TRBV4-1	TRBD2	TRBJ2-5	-	TGCGCCAGCAGCCGGAGGAGGGAGGGGGAGACCCAGTACTTC	CASSRRREGETQYF